These 26 T cell receptor beta chains were sequenced from one sample in a study of Tregs in tolerant kidney transplant recipients. Using immunoSEQ multiplex PCR, the repertoire was profiled, and TCRdb retains in-frame clones only, with some absent. The sample records approximately 93,000 clones, more than 85% being singletons. This material consisted of CD4+ T cells from blood, taken before the transplant. These receptors all come from a human donor who received a combined kidney and bone marrow transplant.

The V and J genes are TRBV10-2 and TRBJ1-1; the match to TRBD1 covers 7 bases. Germline V gene lookup returns CDR1 WSHSY and CDR2 SAAADI. With 2 bases clipped from V and 4 bases from J, the junction kept 7 bases outside the gene matches. This CDR3 spans 15 amino acids. The CDR3 coding sequence is TGCGCCAGCAGTGAGAATGGCAGGGGGAGCACTGAAGCTTTCTTT. Protein: CASSENGRGSTEAFF.

The chain joins TRBV11-3 to TRBJ2-1; 10 bases map to TRBD2. The germline gives CDR1 SGHNT, CDR2 YENEEA. CDR3 length: 17 amino acids. V shed 5 bases and J 0 bases; nucleotides not matched to a gene: 7. Here the CDR3 DNA reads TGTGCCAGCAGCAAGTGGGCTAGCGGGAGCTCCTACAATGAGCAGTTCTTC. Its translation: CASSKWASGSSYNEQFF.

V gene TRBV4-2 combines with J gene TRBJ2-2; 8 bases fit TRBD2. V lost 0 bases and J lost 5; bases outside the gene matches: 8. Germline CDR1 and CDR2: LGHNA and YNFKEQ. The CDR3 consists of 17 residues. CDR3 nucleotide sequence: TGTGCCAGCAGCCAAGATAAGCGGGAGCGAATTACCGGGGAGCTGTTTTTT. It codes for CASSQDKRERITGELFF.

V is TRBV7-2 and J is TRBJ2-7; 13 bases map to TRBD2. Germline V CDR1 and CDR2: SGHTA, FQGNSA. This CDR3 is 16 amino acids long. V lost 1 base to trimming and J lost 4 bases; unmatched junction nucleotides: 4. CDR3 DNA sequence: TGTGCCAGCAGCTTAGAGGGACTAGCGGGAAATTACGAGCAGTACTTC. Residues: CASSLEGLAGNYEQYF.

The chain uses TRBV7-6 and TRBJ2-6; D is unresolved. Trimming left V 7 bases short and J 3 bases short, with 4 bases between. The germline V gene encodes CDR1 SGHVS and CDR2 FNYEAQ. This CDR3 region has 12 residues. The CDR3 protein is CASTNGANVLTF. In DNA form, the CDR3 reads TGTGCCAGCACCAATGGGGCCAACGTCCTGACTTTC.

The chain combines TRBV7-9 with TRBJ1-1; D is possibly TRBD1 (6 bases). Per the germline V gene, CDR1 is SEHNR and CDR2 is FQNEAQ (reference sequence). Trimming removed 7 bases at V and 3 bases at J, with 15 bases between. The CDR3 runs to 14 residues. The CDR3 protein is CASTTWEGDTEAFF. CDR3 coding DNA: TGTGCCAGCACCACCTGGGAGGGGGACACTGAAGCTTTCTTT.

V and J are TRBV5-1 and TRBJ2-2, with D unresolved. Germline CDR1 and CDR2: SGHRS and YFSETQ. The CDR3 loop spans 15 amino acids. V was shortened by 0 bases and J by 4 bases, with 10 bases between the two germline ends. The CDR3 DNA reads as TGCGCCAGCAGCTTGGTGAGGTCTAGCACCGGGGAGCTGTTTTTT. This translates into CASSLVRSSTGELFF.

This chain joins TRBV10-1 and TRBJ2-1, with 10 bases identical to TRBD2. Germline V gives CDR1 WNHNN, CDR2 SYGVQD (reference sequence). V lost 6 bases and J lost 5; bases outside the gene matches: 7. CDR3 length equals 15 residues. The CDR3, as DNA: TGCGCCAGCAGGTCTAGCGGGAGAAAAGACAATGAGCAGTTCTTC. Amino acids: CASRSSGRKDNEQFF.

The chain is built from TRBV9 and TRBJ2-2, with unresolved D. Per the germline V gene, CDR1 is SGDLS and CDR2 is YYNGEE. The CDR3 has 16 amino acids. Trimming took 4 bases from V and 0 from J, leaving 13 bases between them. CDR3 protein: CASSHPISTNTGELFF. Here the CDR3 DNA reads TGTGCCAGCAGCCATCCTATCTCAACGAACACCGGGGAGCTGTTTTTT.

This clone was found once. One end of the junction fails to match germline, which may point to a read error. This same CDR3 is encoded by further DNA sequences in the sample. V usage is TRBV7-3 and J usage is TRBJ2-1, with D possibly TRBD2 on 5 matching bases. The CDR3 length is 15 residues. Germline V gene sequence: CDR1 SGHTA, CDR2 FQGTGA. CDR3 in DNA: TGTGCCAGCAGCCCCGGGGTCCCCTCCTACAATGAACAGTTCTTC. It is translated as CASSPGVPSYNEQFF.

The table lists this clone with a count of one. The J gene is TRBJ2-3, the V gene TRBV7-2; 11 nucleotides line up with TRBD2. This CDR3 contains 13 residues. Germline values: CDR1 SGHTA, CDR2 FQGNSA. The V and J ends lost 6 bases and 5 bases, in that order; junction bases with no gene match: 1. The CDR3 bases are TGTGCCAGCAGACTAGCGGGGGAAGATACGCAGTATTTT. This encodes CASRLAGEDTQYF.

The V gene is TRBV9, the J gene TRBJ1-2; D is uncertain. V dropped 0 bases and J dropped 2 bases, with 5 bases sitting between them. The length of the CDR3 is 13 residues. Germline CDR1 is SGDLS and CDR2 is YYNGEE. CDR3 in DNA: TGTGCCAGCAGCGTAGAAGAGAACTATGGCTACACCTTC. Translating gives CASSVEENYGYTF.

The chain links TRBV27 to TRBJ1-2; a weak D match, TRBD1 (5 bases). The CDR3 loop spans 14 amino acids. Trimming shortened V by 5 bases and J by 2 bases, and 12 bases separated the two germline ends. In germline, CDR1 is MNHEY, CDR2 SMNVEV (reference sequence). This chain's CDR3 is CASSPAGGNYGYTF. Written as DNA, the CDR3 is TGTGCCAGCAGTCCGGCGGGGGGGAACTATGGCTACACCTTC.

V usage is TRBV4-3 and J usage is TRBJ2-7, with TRBD2 matching over 8 bases. This CDR3 spans 16 amino acids. With V trimmed by 0 bases and J by 5 bases, 9 bases remained unmatched. Germline V gene data show CDR1 as LGHNA and CDR2 as YSLEER. CDR3 sequence (DNA): TGCGCCAGCAGCCAAGATACCCCCCAGCGGGAGCACGAGCAGTACTTC. Translating gives CASSQDTPQREHEQYF.

This clone came up once. The chain is built from TRBV7-3 and TRBJ2-1, with D perhaps matching TRBD2 (7 bases). This CDR3 is built from 15 residues. Trimming removed 5 bases at V and 3 bases at J, with 14 bases between. Germline-derived CDR1 and CDR2 are SGHTA and FQGTGA. The CDR3, as DNA: TGTGCCAGCAGCCAGGGGCGGGAGCGCTACAATGAGCAGTTCTTC. Amino acids: CASSQGRERYNEQFF.

V usage is TRBV29-1 and J usage is TRBJ1-5; 7 bases agree with TRBD1. The CDR3 consists of 13 residues. Losses at the gene ends were 6 bases for V and 7 bases for J; bases not matched to a gene: 9. Germline CDR1 is SQVTM and CDR2 is ANQGSEA. The CDR3 sequence is CSVKQGSGQPQHF. Here the CDR3 DNA reads TGCAGCGTCAAACAGGGGAGTGGGCAGCCCCAGCATTTT.

V is TRBV2 and J is TRBJ2-5, with a weak D call TRBD2 (5 bases). The CDR3 covers 12 residues. CDR1 is SNHLY and CDR2 is FYNNEI in the germline V gene. The V gene lost 6 bases and the J gene lost 3 bases, with 8 bases spanning the gap. The CDR3 is CASREVEETQYF. The DNA for the CDR3 is TGTGCCAGCAGGGAGGTAGAAGAGACCCAGTACTTC.

V and J are TRBV4-1 and TRBJ2-7; 8 nucleotides align to TRBD1. The CDR3 consists of 19 residues. CDR1 and CDR2 (germline): MGHRA, YSYEKL. The V segment lost 1 base and the J segment 0 bases; nucleotides outside the gene matches: 14. In DNA, the CDR3 is TGCGCCAGCAGCCAAGGGGCAACGCTGGGGACAGGACTCTCCTACGAGCAGTACTTC. Translated: CASSQGATLGTGLSYEQYF.

This chain links TRBV6-6 with TRBJ2-5; 7 positions match TRBD1. The CDR3 runs 14 residues. Trimming cost V 0 bases and J 6 bases; bases outside gene matches: 4. Per the germline V gene, CDR1 is MNHNY and CDR2 is SVGAGI (reference sequence). As DNA, the CDR3 is TGTGCCAGCAGTTACTCGACAGGGTGGAAGACCCAGTACTTC. As protein: CASSYSTGWKTQYF.

The chain links TRBV4-3 to TRBJ2-3, with D uncertain. V lost 1 base, J lost 6 bases, and 11 bases lay in between. The CDR3 covers 14 residues. CDR1 is LGHNA, CDR2 YSLEER, per germline. The CDR3: CASSQVLARDTQYF. CDR3 coding DNA: TGCGCCAGCAGCCAAGTGTTAGCCCGGGATACGCAGTATTTT.

The CDR3 region is CASSLDPNADRIGNGYTF. CDR3 in DNA: TGTGCCAGCAGCTTAGACCCAAACGCAGACAGGATAGGCAATGGCTACACCTTC. This rearrangement joins TRBV7-6 to TRBJ1-2; the D gene is possibly TRBD1 (6 bases). Germline loops: CDR1 SGHVS, CDR2 FNYEAQ. Deletions cut 1 base from V and 6 bases from J, with 24 bases between. CDR3 size: 18 residues.

The rearrangement uses TRBV11-3 and TRBJ2-3; 7 bases align to TRBD1. J lost 1 base, V lost 3 bases, and 4 bases had no gene match. The V gene's germline CDR1 is SGHNT and CDR2 YENEEA. The CDR3 totals 15 residues. The DNA for the CDR3 is TGTGCCAGCAGCTTGGGGACAGATGGCACAGATACGCAGTATTTT. Translating gives CASSLGTDGTDTQYF.

The gene calls are TRBV11-3 and TRBJ2-3, with TRBD2 identical over 15 bases. The germline gives CDR1 SGHNT, CDR2 YENEEA. V shed 5 bases, J shed 3 bases, and the junction held 6 bases outside the gene matches. The CDR3 covers 17 residues. The CDR3: CASSLGLAGGPTDTQYF. The CDR3 DNA sequence: TGTGCCAGCAGCCTCGGACTAGCGGGAGGGCCAACAGATACGCAGTATTTT.

The J gene is TRBJ2-7, the V gene TRBV11-2; TRBD2 agrees at 14 bases. Germline CDR1 is SGHAT and CDR2 is FQNNGV. V dropped 5 bases and J dropped 2; count of bases not matched to a gene: 2. The CDR3 spans 15 residues. Here the CDR3 reads CASSRLAGGTYEQYF. DNA for the CDR3: TGTGCCAGCAGCAGACTAGCGGGAGGGACCTACGAGCAGTACTTC.

V and J are TRBV5-8 and TRBJ1-2, with TRBD1 matching 7 bases. Germline values: CDR1 SGHTS, CDR2 YDEGEE. The CDR3 length is 13 residues. V trimming: 5 bases; J trimming: 8 bases; junction bases outside the gene matches: 9. DNA for the CDR3: TGTGCCAGCAGTCGTGACAGGGCACGAGGCTACACCTTC. Protein product: CASSRDRARGYTF.

V and J are TRBV6-6 and TRBJ2-3; no clear D gene. The CDR3 totals 14 residues. V lost 2 bases, J lost 0 bases, and 6 bases lay in between. Germline loops: CDR1 MNHNY, CDR2 SVGAGI (reference sequence). CDR3 nucleotide sequence: TGTGCCAGCAGTTACACTATTAGCACAGATACGCAGTATTTT. It is translated as CASSYTISTDTQYF.